Following are 17 T cell receptor beta chains from one sample sequenced in a study of T cell responses to AZD1222 COVID-19 vaccine. This table comes from immunoSEQ multiplex PCR, and its TCRdb copy is limited to in-frame clones, with some not included. The sample records 85,000 to 120,000 clones, 75% to 90% being singletons. This specimen consisted of peripheral blood, obtained on day 0 of AZD1222 vaccination. These receptors all stem from an adult in good health.

The chain employs TRBV30 and TRBJ2-1; TRBD2 matches 7 bases. CDR1 is GTSNPN and CDR2 is SVGIG in the germline V gene (reference sequence). The CDR3 is 13 amino acids. J was trimmed by 6 bases and V by 4 bases; bases with no gene match: 6. CDR3 residues: CAWTRGKGNEQFF. The CDR3 DNA follows: TGTGCCTGGACGCGGGGGAAGGGCAATGAGCAGTTCTTC.

The rearrangement uses TRBV6-2 or TRBV6-3 and TRBJ2-1; 10 nucleotides agree with TRBD2. V trimming: 2 bases; J trimming: 7 bases; junction bases outside the gene matches: 14. The CDR3 is 18 residues long. CDR1 is MNHEY, CDR2 SVGEGT, per germline. The CDR3 loop is CASSYVPASGRFVNEQFF. CDR3 in DNA: TGTGCCAGCAGTTACGTACCCGCTAGCGGGAGATTTGTTAATGAGCAGTTCTTC.

The V and J genes are TRBV6-4 and TRBJ2-1; D gene unclear. This CDR3 has 14 residues. Trimming removed 3 bases from V and 6 bases from J, with 12 bases in between. In germline, CDR1 is MRHNA, CDR2 SNTAGT. The CDR3 reads CASSEFPVSNEQFF. The CDR3 DNA reads TGTGCCAGCAGTGAATTTCCAGTCTCCAATGAGCAGTTCTTC.

The CDR3 is CASRKLPRGTGNTIYF. The CDR3, as DNA: TGTGCCAGCAGAAAACTCCCCAGGGGTACTGGAAACACCATATATTTT. The gene calls are TRBV27 and TRBJ1-3, with D possibly TRBD1 on 6 matching bases. The germline CDR1 and CDR2 sequences are MNHEY and SMNVEV (reference sequence). CDR3 length: 16 amino acids. The germline V and J ends were trimmed by 6 bases and 2 bases, with 17 bases remaining between them.

This chain joins TRBV3-1 (or the pseudogene TRBV3-2) and TRBJ2-7, with 15 bases identical to TRBD2. The length of the CDR3 is 14 residues. From germline, CDR1 is LGHDT and CDR2 YNNKEL (reference sequence). The junction had 4 bases not matched to a gene; V was cut back by 7 bases and J by 6 bases. The CDR3 bases are TGTGCCAGCAACCCGGGACTAGCGGGAGGCGAGCAGTACTTC. It encodes CASNPGLAGGEQYF.

The chain combines TRBV16 with TRBJ1-4; TRBD1 matches 12 bases. V trimming: 4 bases; J trimming: 8 bases; junction bases outside the gene matches: 2. CDR3 length: 14 residues. Germline CDR1 reads KGHSY; CDR2 reads FQNENV. Here the CDR3 reads CASSRDRGQEKLFF. The CDR3 nucleotides read TGTGCCAGCAGCCGGGACAGGGGGCAGGAAAAACTGTTTTTT.

V and J are TRBV6-6 and TRBJ1-6, with a weak D call TRBD1 (5 bases). The CDR3 spans 15 residues. V gave up 5 bases and J gave up 9 bases, with 17 bases separating them. Germline CDR1 MNHNY, CDR2 SVGAGI (reference sequence). CDR3 protein: CASSPRQSLLSPLHF. In DNA, the CDR3 is TGTGCCAGCAGTCCGCGACAGAGCCTTCTTTCACCCCTCCACTTT.

The chain employs TRBV28 and TRBJ1-2, with TRBD1 as a possible D gene (6 bases). V gave up 5 bases and J gave up 4 bases, with 11 bases separating them. From germline, CDR1 is MDHEN and CDR2 SYDVKM. The CDR3 is made up of 13 amino acids. The CDR3 sequence is CASSGGLRYGYTF. CDR3 sequence (DNA): TGTGCCAGCAGTGGGGGGCTTCGCTATGGCTACACCTTC.

The chain combines TRBV13 with TRBJ1-2; the D gene is possibly TRBD1 (6 bases). CDR1 is PRHDT and CDR2 is FYEKMQ in the germline V gene (reference sequence). The V and J ends lost 5 bases and 4 bases respectively, with 23 bases between them. This CDR3 contains 17 residues. Here the CDR3 DNA reads TGTGCCAGCAGCCCCAGCCTCGTGGGGGGCTGGAGCTATGGCTACACCTTC. This translates into CASSPSLVGGWSYGYTF.

This sequence joins TRBV27 and TRBJ1-6; no reliable D call. CDR1 is MNHEY and CDR2 is SMNVEV in the germline V gene (reference sequence). The CDR3 runs to 15 residues. The V and J ends lost 3 bases and 10 bases respectively, with 16 bases between them. CDR3 region: CASSLSIGRRSPLHF. The CDR3 nucleotides are TGTGCCAGCAGTTTGAGCATCGGGAGGCGGTCACCCCTCCACTTT.

CDR3 sequence (DNA): TGTGCCATCAGTGACCCTCCGGGGATACATGGCTACACCTTC. It translates to CAISDPPGIHGYTF. The rearrangement uses TRBV10-3 and TRBJ1-2; D gene unclear. The ends were cut back, 3 bases at V and 6 bases at J, with 14 bases in the middle. Germline V CDR1 and CDR2: ENHRY, SYGVKD. The CDR3 length is 14 residues.

The rearrangement joins TRBV9 to TRBJ1-2, with a weak D call TRBD1 (5 bases). V was cut by 3 bases and J by 4 bases, with 16 bases left in between. In germline, CDR1 is SGDLS, CDR2 YYNGEE. This CDR3 spans 15 amino acids. CDR3: CASSGSGGPTYGYTF. For the CDR3, the DNA is TGTGCCAGCAGCGGATCCGGGGGTCCTACCTATGGCTACACCTTC.

The CDR3 reads CSVWEPSLSYNEQFF. The CDR3 coding sequence is TGCAGCGTTTGGGAACCATCTCTGTCCTACAATGAGCAGTTCTTC. The chain joins TRBV29-1 to TRBJ2-1; no reliable D call. The V gene lost 5 bases and the J gene lost 1 base, with 15 bases spanning the gap. CDR1 and CDR2 (germline): SQVTM, ANQGSEA. This CDR3 comprises 15 residues.

The chain joins TRBV5-8 to TRBJ2-5; no clear D gene. The germline V gene encodes CDR1 SGHTS and CDR2 YDEGEE. There are 16 residues in the CDR3. The ends were cut back, 0 bases at V and 5 bases at J, with 17 bases in the middle. CDR3 sequence (DNA): TGTGCCAGCAGCTTGGGAACCTCATCGACTGAGGAGACCCAGTACTTC. Translated, it gives CASSLGTSSTEETQYF. The full variable domain, with the rest looked up from reference TRBV5-8 and TRBJ2-5, is EAGVTQSPTHLIKTRGQQATLRCSPISGHTSVYWYQQALGLGLQFLLWYDEGEERNRGNFPPRFSGRQFPNYSSELNVNALELEDSALYLCASSLGTSSTEETQYFGPGTRLLVL.

V is TRBV10-3 and J is TRBJ1-6; the D gene is possibly TRBD1 (5 bases). There are 15 residues in the CDR3. Trimming cost V 5 bases and J 8 bases, with 16 bases left between them. The germline V gene encodes CDR1 ENHRY and CDR2 SYGVKD. This CDR3 reads CAISQGSGVDSPLHF. In DNA form, the CDR3 reads TGTGCCATCAGTCAGGGCTCTGGGGTAGATTCACCCCTCCACTTT.

The J gene is TRBJ2-4, the V gene TRBV11-2; the D is unclear. CDR3 length: 15 amino acids. The germline V and J ends were trimmed by 5 bases and 6 bases, with 17 bases remaining between them. CDR1 SGHAT and CDR2 FQNNGV come from the germline V gene. The CDR3 DNA is TGTGCCAGCAGCCACATCCAAGATTCGGGAAACATTCAGTACTTC. This codes for CASSHIQDSGNIQYF.

The chain is built from TRBV10-3 and TRBJ1-2; TRBD1 might be the D (5 bases). CDR1 and CDR2 (germline): ENHRY, SYGVKD. CDR3 length equals 13 residues. V lost 6 bases to trimming and J lost 8 bases, with 16 bases between them. The CDR3 region is CAIRRDFPSGYTF. The CDR3 bases are TGTGCCATCAGGAGGGACTTCCCATCGGGCTACACCTTC.